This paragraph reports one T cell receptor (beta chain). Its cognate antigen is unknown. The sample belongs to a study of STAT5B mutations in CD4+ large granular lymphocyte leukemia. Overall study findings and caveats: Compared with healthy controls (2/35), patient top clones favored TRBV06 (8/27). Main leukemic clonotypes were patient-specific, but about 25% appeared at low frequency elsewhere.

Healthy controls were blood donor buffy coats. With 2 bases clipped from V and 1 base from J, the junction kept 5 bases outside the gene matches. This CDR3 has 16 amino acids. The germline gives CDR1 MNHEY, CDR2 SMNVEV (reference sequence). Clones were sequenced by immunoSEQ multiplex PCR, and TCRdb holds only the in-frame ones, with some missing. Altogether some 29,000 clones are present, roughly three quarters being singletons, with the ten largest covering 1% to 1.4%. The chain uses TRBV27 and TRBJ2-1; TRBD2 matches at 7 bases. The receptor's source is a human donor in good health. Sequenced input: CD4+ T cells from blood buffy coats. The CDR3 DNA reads TGTGCCAGCAGTTTAATGGGGAGGGGATCCTACAATGAGCAGTTCTTC. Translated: CASSLMGRGSYNEQFF.